Below, 5 T cell receptor beta chains from the same sample are listed, as sequenced in a study of T-cell memory formation after mild COVID-19. Each CDR3 protein is one row after TCRdb ran MiXCR on the 5' RACE reads. The data show over 300,000 distinct CDR3 sequences, around a fifth seen once. The specimen sequenced was PBMCs or a T cell subset sorted from them (not recorded which). The receptor set was obtained from a man aged 18 to 30 who had mild COVID-19 (a few samples of this study predate the infection). Cell type and time point are not known.

A few counts support this clonotype. The chain's CDR3 is CASSQPTSEETQYF. The CDR3 nucleotides are TGCGCCAGCAGTCAGCCAACTAGCGAAGAGACCCAGTACTTC. J is TRBJ2-5 and V is TRBV4-1; 7 positions match TRBD2. The CDR3 loop spans 14 amino acids. Losses at the gene ends were 6 bases for V and 3 bases for J; bases not matched to a gene: 7. Germline assignment: CDR1 MGHRA and CDR2 YSYEKL.

The chain joins TRBV12-3 or TRBV12-4 to TRBJ1-1, with 7 bases matching TRBD1. The CDR3 totals 14 residues. V was clipped by 5 bases and J by 11 bases; unmatched bases: 14. The CDR3 nucleotides are TGTGCCAGCAGTAGCCGGACAGGACGAATGGTTGCTTTCTTT. This encodes CASSSRTGRMVAFF.

The V gene is TRBV3-1, the J gene TRBJ2-5; D might be TRBD2 (7 bases). Germline CDR1 and CDR2: LGHDT and YNNKEL (reference sequence). Trimming cost V 5 bases and J 4 bases, with 11 bases left between them. This CDR3 region has 13 residues. DNA of the CDR3: TGTGCCAGCAGCTGGGGAGGGGGAGAGACCCAGTACTTC. Its protein product is CASSWGGGETQYF.

V is TRBV5-5 and J is TRBJ2-1; TRBD2 is a possible D gene (5 bases). V lost 0 bases to trimming and J lost 8 bases, with 15 bases between them. Germline V gene data show CDR1 as SGHKS and CDR2 as YYEKEE (reference sequence). The CDR3 totals 15 residues. The CDR3: CASSLDGGAVDEQFF. Here the CDR3 DNA reads TGTGCCAGCAGCTTGGACGGAGGTGCCGTAGATGAGCAGTTCTTC. The variable domain in full, completed from reference TRBV5-5 and TRBJ2-1, reads DAGVTQSPTHLIKTRGQQVTLRCSPISGHKSVSWYQQVLGQGPQFIFQYYEKEERGRGNFPDRFSARQFPNYSSELNVNALLLGDSALYLCASSLDGGAVDEQFFGPGTRLTVL.

As for this clonotype: Its ends do not fully match the called genes, so a read error is possible. The chain couples TRBV7-9 to TRBJ1-5; D remains ambiguous. CDR3 length: 16 amino acids. Germline loops: CDR1 SEHNR, CDR2 FQNEAQ (reference sequence). The CDR3 is CAGSPGQLYSNQPQHF. CDR3 DNA: TGTGCCGGCAGTCCAGGCCAGCTTTATAGCAATCAGCCCCAGCATTTT.